A single TCR beta chain is shown here with its context. Looked up from germline, CDR1 is SGHTA and CDR2 is FQGNSA. The CDR3 loop spans 16 amino acids. V lost 0 bases and J 4 bases, leaving 10 bases between the germline ends. This entry is derived from a study of blood T cell repertoires in COVID-19. TCRdb keeps only in-frame clones here, not all; method: immunoSEQ multiplex PCR. Here the sample spans around 200,000 clones, about 90% being singletons. Sequencing was done on a sample of PBMCs or T cells enriched from blood (not recorded which). The chain employs TRBV7-2 and TRBJ2-6; D perhaps matches TRBD2 (6 bases). The sequence was collected from a young man who had recovered from COVID-19. The CDR3 here is CASSLAFGRGANVLTF. As DNA, the CDR3 is TGTGCCAGCAGCTTAGCATTCGGGAGAGGGGCCAACGTCCTGACTTTC. Full variable domain (outside the CDR3, taken from reference TRBV7-2 and TRBJ2-6): GAGVSQSPSNKVTEKGKDVELRCDPISGHTALYWYRQSLGQGLEFLIYFQGNSAPDKSGLPSDRFSAERTGGSVSTLTIQRTQQEDSAVYLCASSLAFGRGANVLTFGAGSRLTVL.